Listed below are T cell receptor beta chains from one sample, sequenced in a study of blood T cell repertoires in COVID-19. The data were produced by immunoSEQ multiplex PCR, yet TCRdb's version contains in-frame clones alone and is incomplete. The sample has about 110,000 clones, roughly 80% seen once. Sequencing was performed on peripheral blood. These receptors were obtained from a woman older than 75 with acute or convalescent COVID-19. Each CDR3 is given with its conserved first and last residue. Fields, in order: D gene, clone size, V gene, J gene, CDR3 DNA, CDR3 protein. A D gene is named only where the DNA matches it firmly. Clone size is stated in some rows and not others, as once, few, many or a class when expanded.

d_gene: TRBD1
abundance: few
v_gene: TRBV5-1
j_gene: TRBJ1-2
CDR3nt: TGCGCCAGCAGCTTGGGGCTTGGGACAGGGGGGAATGGCTACACCTTC
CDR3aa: CASSLGLGTGGNGYTF

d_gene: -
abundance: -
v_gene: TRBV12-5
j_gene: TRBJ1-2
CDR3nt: TGTGCTAGTGGTTTTGGAACAGGGTCTGGAGATGGCTACACCTTC
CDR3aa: CASGFGTGSGDGYTF

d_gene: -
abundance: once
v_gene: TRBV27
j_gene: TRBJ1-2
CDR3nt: TGTGCCAGCAGTCTAGGGGGATCGGGCAACTATGGCTACACCTTC
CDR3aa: CASSLGGSGNYGYTF

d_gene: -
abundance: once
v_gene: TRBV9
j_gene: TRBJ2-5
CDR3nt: TGTGCCAGCAGCGTAGGGGAGGTGCCGGAGACCCAGTACTTC
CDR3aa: CASSVGEVPETQYF

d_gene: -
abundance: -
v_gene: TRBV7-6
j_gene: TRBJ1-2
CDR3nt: TGTGCCAGCAGCCCGCGGGGGGAGTATGGCTACACCTTC
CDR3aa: CASSPRGEYGYTF

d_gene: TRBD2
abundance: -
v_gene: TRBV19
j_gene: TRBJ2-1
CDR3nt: TGTGCCAGTAGTATAGACGGGACTAGCGCCTCTAGCTCCTACAATGAGCAGTTCTTC
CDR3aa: CASSIDGTSASSSYNEQFF

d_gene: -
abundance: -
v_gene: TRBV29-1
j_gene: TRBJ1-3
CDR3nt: TGCAGCGTTGAGGAGCAAGCTGGAAACACCATATATTTT
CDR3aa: CSVEEQAGNTIYF

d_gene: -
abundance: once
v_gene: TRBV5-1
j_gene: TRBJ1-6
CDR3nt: TGCGCCAGCAGCTTGGTGGGGGCTCCCTATGATTCACCCCTCCACTTT
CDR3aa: CASSLVGAPYDSPLHF

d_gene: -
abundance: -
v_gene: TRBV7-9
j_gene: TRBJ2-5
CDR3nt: TGTGCCCTACACTCTTTAATAGCGGCTGAACAAGAGACCCAGTACTTC
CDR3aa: CALHSLIAAEQETQYF

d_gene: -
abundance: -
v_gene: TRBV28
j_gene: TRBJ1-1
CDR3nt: TGTGCCAGCAGCGGGGGGTTGAAGACTGAAGCTTTCTTT
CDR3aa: CASSGGLKTEAFF

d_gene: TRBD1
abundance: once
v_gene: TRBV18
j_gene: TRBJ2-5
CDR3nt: TGTGCCAGCTCGGGGACAGGACAAGAGACCCAGTACTTC
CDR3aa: CASSGTGQETQYF

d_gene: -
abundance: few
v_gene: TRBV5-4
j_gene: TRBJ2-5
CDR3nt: TGTGCCAGCAGCTTGGGTACAGGTCGGCTGACCCAGTACTTC
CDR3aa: CASSLGTGRLTQYF